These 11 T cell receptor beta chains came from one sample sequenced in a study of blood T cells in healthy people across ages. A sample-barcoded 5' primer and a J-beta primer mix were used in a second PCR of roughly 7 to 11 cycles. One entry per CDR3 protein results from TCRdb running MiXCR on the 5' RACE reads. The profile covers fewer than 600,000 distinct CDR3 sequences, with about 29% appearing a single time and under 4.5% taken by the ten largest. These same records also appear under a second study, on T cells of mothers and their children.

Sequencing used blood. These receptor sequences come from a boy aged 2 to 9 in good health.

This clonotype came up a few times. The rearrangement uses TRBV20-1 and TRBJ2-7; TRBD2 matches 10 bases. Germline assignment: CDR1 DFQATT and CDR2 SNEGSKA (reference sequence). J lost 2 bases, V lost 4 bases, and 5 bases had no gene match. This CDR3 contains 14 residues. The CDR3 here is CSAMPAGGPYEQYF. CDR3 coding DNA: TGCAGTGCTATGCCAGCGGGAGGGCCCTACGAGCAGTACTTC.

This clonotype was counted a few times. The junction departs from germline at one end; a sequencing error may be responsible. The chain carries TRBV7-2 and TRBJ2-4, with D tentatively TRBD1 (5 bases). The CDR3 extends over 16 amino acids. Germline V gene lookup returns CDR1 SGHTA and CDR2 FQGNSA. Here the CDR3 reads CACSLSGRYNKNIQYF. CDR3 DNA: TGTGCCTGCAGCCTTTCAGGGCGATATAACAAAAACATTCAGTACTTC.

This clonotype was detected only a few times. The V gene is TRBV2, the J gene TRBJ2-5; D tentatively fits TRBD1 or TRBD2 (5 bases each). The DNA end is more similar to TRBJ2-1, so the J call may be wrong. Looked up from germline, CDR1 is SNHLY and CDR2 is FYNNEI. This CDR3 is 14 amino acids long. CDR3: CASCIEGSYNEQFF. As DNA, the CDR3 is TGTGCCAGTTGTATAGAGGGGTCATACAATGAGCAGTTCTTC.

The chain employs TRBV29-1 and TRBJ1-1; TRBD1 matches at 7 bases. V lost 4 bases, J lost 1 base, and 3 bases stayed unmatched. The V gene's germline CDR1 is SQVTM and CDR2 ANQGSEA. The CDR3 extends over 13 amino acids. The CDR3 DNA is TGCAGCGTTGCTTACAGGGGGAACACTGAAGCTTTCTTT. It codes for CSVAYRGNTEAFF.

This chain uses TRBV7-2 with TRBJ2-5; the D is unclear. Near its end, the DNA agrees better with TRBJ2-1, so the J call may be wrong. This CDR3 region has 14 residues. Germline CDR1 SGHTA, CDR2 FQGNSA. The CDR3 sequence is CASSLGLGSNEQFF. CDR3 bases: TGTGCCAGCAGCCTAGGATTAGGTAGCAATGAGCAGTTCTTC.

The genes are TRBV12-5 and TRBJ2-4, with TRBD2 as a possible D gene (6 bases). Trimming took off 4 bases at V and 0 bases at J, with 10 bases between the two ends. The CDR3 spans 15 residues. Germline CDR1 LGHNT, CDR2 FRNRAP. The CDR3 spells CASGSGGEAKNIQYF. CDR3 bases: TGTGCTAGTGGTTCGGGCGGGGAAGCCAAAAACATTCAGTACTTC.

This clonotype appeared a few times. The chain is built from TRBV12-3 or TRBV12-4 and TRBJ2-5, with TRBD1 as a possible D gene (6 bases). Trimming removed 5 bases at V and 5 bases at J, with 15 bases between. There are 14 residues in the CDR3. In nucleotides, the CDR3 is TGTGCCAGCAGTCCACAGGGTGGGACGGAGACCCAGTACTTC. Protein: CASSPQGGTETQYF.

The CDR3 reads CASSPGTAVLTEAFF. CDR3 sequence (DNA): TGTGCCAGCAGTCCCGGGACGGCAGTTCTCACTGAAGCTTTCTTT. The chain has TRBV6-1 and TRBJ1-1; tentatively, D is TRBD1 (5 bases). The CDR3 is 15 amino acids. Trimming stripped 5 bases from V and 4 bases from J, with 17 bases between. In germline, CDR1 is MNHNS, CDR2 SASEGT.

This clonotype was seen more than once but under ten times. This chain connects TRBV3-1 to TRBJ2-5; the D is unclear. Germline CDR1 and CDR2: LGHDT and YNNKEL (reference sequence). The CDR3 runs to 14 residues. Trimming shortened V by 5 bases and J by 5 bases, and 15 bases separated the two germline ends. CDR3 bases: TGTGCCAGCAGCTTCGGACCCGGAGCTGAGACCCAGTACTTC. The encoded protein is CASSFGPGAETQYF.

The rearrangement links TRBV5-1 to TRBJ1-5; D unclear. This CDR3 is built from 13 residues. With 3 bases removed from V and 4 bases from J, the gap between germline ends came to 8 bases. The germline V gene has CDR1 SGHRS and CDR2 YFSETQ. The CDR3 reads CASSSSPNQPQHF. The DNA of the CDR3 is TGCGCCAGCAGCTCCAGCCCTAATCAGCCCCAGCATTTT.

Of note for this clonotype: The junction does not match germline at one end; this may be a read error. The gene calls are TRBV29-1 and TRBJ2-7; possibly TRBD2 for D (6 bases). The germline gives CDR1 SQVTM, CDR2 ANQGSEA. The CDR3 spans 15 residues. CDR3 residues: CSVEFREHLPYEQYF. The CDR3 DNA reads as TGCAGTGTTGAATTTCGGGAGCATCTCCCCTACGAGCAGTACTTC.